These 10 T cell receptor beta chains were all obtained from the same sample, sequenced in a study of identical twins. In TCRdb, the 5' RACE reads were re-called with MiXCR into one record per CDR3 protein. The data show hundreds of thousands of distinct CDR3 sequences, less than 10% seen once. The same sample was also studied in work on yellow fever vaccine responses in identical twins.

The sample consisted of PBMCs. These receptors were collected from a woman aged 18 to 35 in good health.

This clonotype was detected ten times or more. The rearrangement links TRBV4-1 to TRBJ2-7; D remains ambiguous. V shed 1 base and J shed 2 bases, with 9 bases lying between them. The CDR3 loop spans 14 amino acids. Germline V CDR1 and CDR2: MGHRA, YSYEKL. DNA of the CDR3: TGCGCCAGCAGCCAAGGAGATCTTGCCTACGAGCAGTACTTC. Amino acid sequence: CASSQGDLAYEQYF.

This clonotype was detected many times. This chain joins TRBV12-3 or TRBV12-4 and TRBJ1-5, with D uncertain. V was shortened by 0 bases and J by 2 bases, with 8 bases between the two germline ends. The CDR3 spans 15 residues. The CDR3 DNA follows: TGTGCCAGCAGTTTAGCGGGGTCTGGCAATCAGCCCCAGCATTTT. Amino acid sequence: CASSLAGSGNQPQHF.

This clonotype appeared a few times. The CDR3 region is CAISEPISEKLFF. CDR3 DNA: TGTGCCATCAGTGAGCCCATTTCTGAAAAACTGTTTTTT. V gene TRBV10-3 combines with J gene TRBJ1-4; D call uncertain. The CDR3 is 13 amino acids. From germline, CDR1 is ENHRY and CDR2 SYGVKD. Deletions cut 2 bases from V and 7 bases from J, with 8 bases between.

The chain employs TRBV7-2 and TRBJ2-7; maybe TRBD2 (6 bases). The CDR3 consists of 14 residues. V lost 6 bases to trimming and J lost 3 bases, with 15 bases between them. Germline assignment: CDR1 SGHTA and CDR2 FQGNSA. For the CDR3, the DNA is TGTGCCAGCAGGGGGGGAGGCAGAATCTACGAGCAGTACTTC. Its translation is CASRGGGRIYEQYF.

In its sample, this clonotype was seen many times. The V and J genes are TRBV6-2 or TRBV6-3 and TRBJ2-1; 7 bases align to TRBD1. Losses at the gene ends were 1 base for V and 8 bases for J; bases not matched to a gene: 11. The CDR3 has 16 amino acids. Looked up from germline, CDR1 is MNHEY and CDR2 is SVGEGT. Here the CDR3 reads CASSYLAQGSWDEQFF. CDR3 nucleotide sequence: TGTGCCAGCAGTTACTTGGCACAGGGGAGTTGGGATGAGCAGTTCTTC.

The CDR3 DNA reads as TGTGCCATCAGTGAGATTGAGGCGGGGGGGCCGCGAAATGAGCAGTTCTTC. This translates into CAISEIEAGGPRNEQFF. The J gene is TRBJ2-1, the V gene TRBV10-3; 9 nucleotides match TRBD2. Germline CDR1 reads ENHRY; CDR2 reads SYGVKD. This CDR3 comprises 17 residues. The ends lost 2 bases at V and 7 bases at J; junction bases unmatched: 12.

V usage is TRBV4-3 and J usage is TRBJ2-3; 12 bases fit TRBD2. The CDR3 has 16 residues. From germline, CDR1 is LGHNA and CDR2 YSLEER. V was pared by 4 bases and J by 2 bases, with 4 bases of the junction left unmatched. CDR3 DNA: TGCGCCAGCAGCCTTCTAGCGGGAGGGGACACAGATACGCAGTATTTT. Its protein is CASSLLAGGDTDTQYF.

The chain uses TRBV4-3 and TRBJ2-7; TRBD2 agrees at 7 bases. V shed 4 bases and J 2 bases; nucleotides not matched to a gene: 11. CDR3 size: 16 residues. Germline assignment: CDR1 LGHNA and CDR2 YSLEER. CDR3 protein: CASSPSLAEATYEQYF. CDR3 coding DNA: TGCGCCAGCAGCCCTAGCCTAGCGGAGGCAACCTACGAGCAGTACTTC.

The V call is TRBV10-3, the J call TRBJ2-2; the match to TRBD1 covers 9 bases. Per germline, CDR1 ENHRY and CDR2 SYGVKD. V shed 3 bases, J shed 7 bases, and the junction held 9 bases outside the gene matches. The CDR3 totals 16 residues. The CDR3 reads CAISEGDRVIGGELFF. The CDR3 DNA sequence: TGTGCCATCAGTGAAGGGGACAGGGTAATCGGCGGGGAGCTGTTTTTT.

The chain has TRBV28 and TRBJ2-5, with 10 bases lining up with TRBD1. V shed 2 bases, J shed 1 base, and the junction held 7 bases outside the gene matches. Germline V lookup: CDR1 MDHEN, CDR2 SYDVKM. This CDR3 has 17 residues. The CDR3, as DNA: TGTGCCAGCAGTTTAACCATCCGGACAGGGGGCCAAGAGACCCAGTACTTC. Its protein product is CASSLTIRTGGQETQYF.